These T cell receptor beta chains were read from a single sample in a study of T cell changes during pregnancy in multiple sclerosis. Using immunoSEQ multiplex PCR, the repertoire was profiled, and TCRdb retains in-frame clones only, with some absent. The top ten hold about 8% of the sample, which has 20,000 to 25,000 clones, roughly 89% seen once. The source material was CD8+ T cells from peripheral blood mononuclear cells, sampled in the first trimester of pregnancy. Receptor source: a female donor in good health, enrolled as a control in a pregnancy study. The CDR3 runs from the conserved cysteine through the conserved F or W. A D gene is named only where the DNA matches it firmly. Size is omitted from some rows. Given values are once, few, many or a class for expanded clones.

CDR3 protein,CDR3 DNA,V gene,D gene,clone size,J gene
CASSLPPGQGTYGYTF,TGTGCCAGCAGCTTACCTCCGGGACAGGGGACCTATGGCTACACCTTC,TRBV5-4,TRBD1,NA,TRBJ1-2
CASSATGENYGYTF,TGTGCCAGCAGCGCGACCGGGGAGAACTATGGCTACACCTTC,TRBV28,NA,NA,TRBJ1-2
CASSDRDRGIEQYF,TGTGCCAGCAGCGACCGGGACAGGGGGATTGAGCAGTACTTC,TRBV9,TRBD1,NA,TRBJ2-7
CSVEDRFPEAFF,TGCAGCGTTGAAGACCGGTTTCCTGAAGCTTTCTTT,TRBV29-1,NA,NA,TRBJ1-1
CASSLGTGLNTEAFF,TGTGCCAGCAGCTTAGGGACAGGGTTGAACACTGAAGCTTTCTTT,TRBV13,TRBD1,NA,TRBJ1-1
CASSGRGNTGELFF,TGTGCCAGCAGTGGCAGGGGGAACACCGGGGAGCTGTTTTTT,TRBV6-1,NA,once,TRBJ2-2
CASSFLRDRDYEQYF,TGTGCCAGCAGTTTCCTCCGGGACAGGGACTACGAGCAGTACTTC,TRBV5-5,TRBD1,NA,TRBJ2-7
CSVEDGQRRDGYTF,TGCAGCGTTGAAGATGGCCAACGGAGGGATGGCTACACCTTC,TRBV29-1,NA,NA,TRBJ1-2
CASRTETAGVEAFF,TGTGCCAGTAGGACAGAGACCGCGGGGGTGGAAGCTTTCTTT,TRBV19,NA,NA,TRBJ1-1
CASSPLDSTEAFF,TGTGCCAGCAGCCCGTTGGACAGCACTGAAGCTTTCTTT,TRBV11-2,NA,NA,TRBJ1-1